These 27 T cell receptor beta chains came from one sample sequenced in a study of response to subunit inactivated influenza vaccine. One entry per CDR3 protein, called by TCRdb with MiXCR from the RT-PCR reads. Of some 850,000 distinct CDR3 sequences listed, about a fifth are singletons. The specimen was PBMCs from blood, collected 5 to 6 days after vaccination. The receptors stem from a man aged 45 to 65 who received an inactivated influenza vaccine.

This chain joins TRBV20-1 and TRBJ2-1; the D is unclear. V lost 5 bases and J lost 6, with 17 bases in between. Germline V gene sequence: CDR1 DFQATT, CDR2 SNEGSKA (reference sequence). This CDR3 has 14 amino acids. CDR3 loop: CSAAWAGMINEQFF. CDR3 DNA sequence: TGCAGTGCTGCATGGGCAGGTATGATCAATGAGCAGTTCTTC.

The rearrangement links TRBV20-1 to TRBJ1-6, with D maybe TRBD1 (5 bases). V gave up 7 bases and J gave up 4 bases, with 14 bases separating them. Germline loops: CDR1 DFQATT, CDR2 SNEGSKA (reference sequence). This CDR3 has 14 residues. CDR3 DNA: TGCAGTGGCTCGGGGCGCCAATATAATTCACCCCTCCACTTT. Its protein is CSGSGRQYNSPLHF.

A few counts support this clonotype. This chain uses TRBV5-1 with TRBJ2-2; D not certain. Trimming removed 0 bases from V and 2 bases from J, with 11 bases in between. This CDR3 comprises 16 residues. Germline V gives CDR1 SGHRS, CDR2 YFSETQ. CDR3 amino acids: CASSLARTINTGELFF. CDR3 sequence (DNA): TGCGCCAGCAGCTTGGCCCGGACCATCAACACCGGGGAGCTGTTTTTT.

The chain links TRBV28 to TRBJ1-3; the D is unclear. The V end lost 8 bases, the J end lost 9 bases, and 11 bases lay between the germline ends. Germline values: CDR1 MDHEN, CDR2 SYDVKM. This CDR3 contains 11 residues. The CDR3 reads CASGERSTIYF. DNA of the CDR3: TGTGCCAGCGGCGAGCGTAGCACCATATATTTT.

This clonotype was seen more than once but under ten times. The chain joins TRBV12-3 or TRBV12-4 to TRBJ1-6, with 7 bases identical to TRBD1. The CDR3 length is 14 residues. The ends lost 4 bases at V and 9 bases at J; junction bases unmatched: 6. CDR3: CASSSGQSGSPLHF. The CDR3, as DNA: TGTGCCAGCAGTTCGGGACAGTCGGGTTCACCCCTCCACTTT.

This clonotype came up a few times. V usage is TRBV15 and J usage is TRBJ2-1; D remains unclear. V gave up 0 bases and J gave up 8 bases, with 11 bases separating them. Germline lookup yields CDR1 LNHNV and CDR2 YYDKDF (reference sequence). This CDR3 is built from 14 residues. The DNA of the CDR3 is TGTGCCACCAGCAGAGATTTCACCCAGTATGAGCAGTTCTTC. Translation: CATSRDFTQYEQFF.

In this sample, this clonotype turned up once. CDR3 region: CASGTVLSYEQYF. CDR3 in DNA: TGTGCCAGCGGGACAGTCCTTTCCTACGAGCAGTACTTC. The chain has TRBV2 and TRBJ2-7; 7 bases line up with TRBD1. The CDR3 contains 13 residues. Losses at the gene ends were 8 bases for V and 1 base for J; bases not matched to a gene: 5. The germline CDR1 and CDR2 sequences are SNHLY and FYNNEI.

This clonotype showed up just a few times. The J gene is TRBJ2-5, the V gene TRBV6-1, with 7 bases identical to TRBD2. CDR3 size: 13 residues. The junction had 7 bases not matched to a gene; V was cut back by 7 bases and J by 5 bases. Germline values: CDR1 MNHNS, CDR2 SASEGT. The CDR3 DNA sequence: TGTGCCAGCAAGGTCGCGGGAGTGGAGACCCAGTACTTC. Its translation: CASKVAGVETQYF.

This clonotype has just a few counts. This chain links TRBV12-3 or TRBV12-4 with TRBJ2-2; 8 bases are shared with TRBD2. The J segment lost 4 bases and the V segment lost 7 bases, leaving 11 bases of the junction unmatched. CDR3 length: 16 residues. The CDR3 sequence is CASNPLGTRGTGELFF. CDR3 DNA: TGTGCCAGCAACCCCTTAGGGACTAGGGGCACCGGGGAGCTGTTTTTT.

The CDR3 sequence is CASSNRVTYEQYF. The CDR3 bases are TGTGCCAGCAGCAACAGGGTTACCTACGAGCAGTACTTC. The V call is TRBV21-1, the J call TRBJ2-7; TRBD1 reflects the table's D call only, with no check against the DNA. TRBV21-1 is a known pseudogene. This CDR3 contains 13 residues.

This clonotype occurred many times. This chain uses TRBV9 with TRBJ2-7; possibly TRBD2 for D (5 bases). This CDR3 has 14 amino acids. Germline V CDR1 and CDR2: SGDLS, YYNGEE. Trimming stripped 0 bases from V and 2 bases from J, with 9 bases between. CDR3 bases: TGTGCCAGCAGCGTAGGCGGGCCCCCCTACGAGCAGTACTTC. Its translation: CASSVGGPPYEQYF.

This clonotype was seen a handful of times. The genes are TRBV12-3 or TRBV12-4 and TRBJ2-7; TRBD2 is a possible D gene (5 bases). Between the trimmed V and J ends, which lost 8 bases and 0 bases, there was a span of 14 bases. This CDR3 has 14 residues. The CDR3 nucleotides are TGTGCCAGCCGTGAGGGCGGAGGCTCCTACGAGCAGTACTTC. This sequence encodes CASREGGGSYEQYF.

This clonotype was found a few times. V is TRBV15 and J is TRBJ1-5, with D uncertain. Germline values: CDR1 LNHNV, CDR2 YYDKDF (reference sequence). Trimming shortened V by 0 bases and J by 4 bases, and 10 bases separated the two germline ends. CDR3 length: 15 residues. In DNA form, the CDR3 reads TGTGCCACCAGCAGAGAGGGGAACACGAATCAGCCCCAGCATTTT. Protein: CATSREGNTNQPQHF.

To note about this clonotype: This may arise from a read error, as a much more abundant clone is one base away. The chain combines TRBV2 with TRBJ2-7, with 10 bases lining up with TRBD1. CDR1 is SNHLY, CDR2 FYNNEI, per germline. The J segment lost 2 bases and the V segment lost 5 bases, leaving 3 bases of the junction unmatched. This CDR3 has 14 residues. The CDR3 DNA follows: TGTGCCAGCAGTCACGACAGGGGGCCCTACGAGCAGTACTTC. This translates into CASSHDRGPYEQYF.

This sequence joins TRBV12-3 or TRBV12-4 and TRBJ2-1; D possibly corresponds to TRBD2 (6 bases). The CDR3 has 17 residues. Trimming took 4 bases from V and 1 from J, leaving 17 bases between them. CDR3 in amino acids: CASSWRGAERSYNEQFF. For the CDR3, the DNA is TGTGCCAGCAGTTGGCGGGGAGCGGAGAGATCCTACAATGAGCAGTTCTTC.

This chain links TRBV7-9 with TRBJ2-1; TRBD1 matches at 9 bases. The V gene's germline CDR1 is SEHNR and CDR2 FQNEAQ (reference sequence). V gave up 5 bases and J gave up 3 bases; unmatched junction bases: 11. CDR3 length equals 17 residues. The CDR3 region has the DNA TGTGCCAGCAGCCTATCTTACAGGGGGCCAGGCTACAATGAGCAGTTCTTC. It yields the protein CASSLSYRGPGYNEQFF.

The genes are TRBV18 and TRBJ2-6; 8 bases line up with TRBD1. The CDR3 totals 18 residues. V trimming: 5 bases; J trimming: 1 base; junction bases outside the gene matches: 10. Germline CDR1 KGHSH, CDR2 LQKENI. CDR3 DNA: TGTGCCAGCTCAGGGCAGACAGGGGAGAGATCTGGGGCCAACGTCCTGACTTTC. Its translation: CASSGQTGERSGANVLTF. The full variable domain, its missing parts supplied by reference TRBV18 and TRBJ2-6, is NAGVMQNPRHLVRRRGQEARLRCSPMKGHSHVYWYRQLPEEGLKFMVYLQKENIIDESGMPKERFSAEFPKEGPSILRIQQVVRGDSAAYFCASSGQTGERSGANVLTFGAGSRLTVL.

The rearrangement links TRBV7-8 to TRBJ2-7; D not certain. In germline, CDR1 is SGHVS, CDR2 FQNEAQ. The V gene lost 2 bases and the J gene lost 4 bases, with 12 bases spanning the gap. The CDR3 spans 14 residues. The CDR3 region has the DNA TGTGCCAGCAGCTTACAAGACTGGAGTTACGAGCAGTACTTC. Protein: CASSLQDWSYEQYF. Combining the CDR3 with reference TRBV7-8 and TRBJ2-7 gives the whole variable domain GAGVSQSPRYKVAKRGQDVALRCDPISGHVSLFWYQQALGQGPEFLTYFQNEAQLDKSGLPSDRFFAERPEGSVSTLKIQRTQQEDSAVYLCASSLQDWSYEQYFGPGTRLTVT.

The genes are TRBV4-3 and TRBJ1-4; no reliable D call. The CDR3 totals 15 residues. Germline values: CDR1 LGHNA, CDR2 YSLEER. V gave up 0 bases and J gave up 8 bases, with 13 bases separating them. The CDR3 region has the DNA TGCGCCAGCAGCCAAGATTCGGGCGCGGGGGAAAAACTGTTTTTT. Its protein is CASSQDSGAGEKLFF.

This clonotype was counted only a few times. The rearrangement links TRBV10-3 to TRBJ2-7; D might be TRBD1 (6 bases). The V gene's germline CDR1 is ENHRY and CDR2 SYGVKD. This CDR3 is 14 amino acids long. Trimming pared 3 bases from V and 3 bases from J, leaving 12 bases between. The CDR3 bases are TGTGCCATCAGTGACGGGTCCAGGGGCTACGAGCAGTACTTC. Its protein product is CAISDGSRGYEQYF.

The chain uses TRBV28 and TRBJ2-1, with D unclear. Germline V gene data show CDR1 as MDHEN and CDR2 as SYDVKM. The germline V and J ends were trimmed by 7 bases and 2 bases, with 12 bases remaining between them. The CDR3 loop spans 14 amino acids. The DNA for the CDR3 is TGTGCCAGCACCCCCGTAAGGCCCTACAATGAGCAGTTCTTC. This codes for CASTPVRPYNEQFF. The full variable domain, rest sourced from reference TRBV28 and TRBJ2-1, is DVKVTQSSRYLVKRTGEKVFLECVQDMDHENMFWYRQDPGLGLRLIYFSYDVKMKEKGDIPEGYSVSREKKERFSLILESASTNQTSMYLCASTPVRPYNEQFFGPGTRLTVL.

The V gene is TRBV7-2, the J gene TRBJ2-2; D is unresolved. The ends were cut back, 5 bases at V and 6 bases at J, with 16 bases in the middle. The CDR3 runs 15 residues. Germline V gene lookup returns CDR1 SGHTA and CDR2 FQGNSA. CDR3 bases: TGTGCCAGCAGCCCATCCACGTCTGGGGCCGGGGAGCTGTTTTTT. This translates into CASSPSTSGAGELFF. The whole variable domain, filled in from reference TRBV7-2 and TRBJ2-2, reads GAGVSQSPSNKVTEKGKDVELRCDPISGHTALYWYRQSLGQGLEFLIYFQGNSAPDKSGLPSDRFSAERTGGSVSTLTIQRTQQEDSAVYLCASSPSTSGAGELFFGEGSRLTVL.

The chain recombines TRBV6-1 with TRBJ2-1, with TRBD1 matching over 10 bases. Germline lookup yields CDR1 MNHNS and CDR2 SASEGT. The CDR3 loop spans 15 amino acids. Germline trimming cut 8 bases from V and 6 bases from J; bases unmatched to any gene: 10. CDR3 amino acids: CASGTRDRGPNEQFF. In DNA form, the CDR3 reads TGTGCCAGCGGGACCCGGGACAGGGGCCCCAATGAGCAGTTCTTC.

This clonotype has only a few counts. The chain links TRBV4-3 to TRBJ2-3, with 7 nucleotides matching TRBD1. V lost 1 base to trimming and J lost 3 bases; unmatched junction nucleotides: 13. The CDR3 is 18 amino acids. Germline assignment: CDR1 LGHNA and CDR2 YSLEER. The CDR3 DNA follows: TGCGCCAGCAGCCAAGGGCCCCCGGCAGGGGGAACTACAGATACGCAGTATTTT. It yields the protein CASSQGPPAGGTTDTQYF.

This clonotype was counted between two and nine times. The chain is built from TRBV10-1 and TRBJ2-5; 8 nucleotides agree with TRBD2. V gave up 4 bases and J gave up 5 bases; unmatched junction bases: 9. Per germline, CDR1 WNHNN and CDR2 SYGVQD (reference sequence). This CDR3 has 15 amino acids. CDR3 amino acids: CASSAPGLGDETQYF. The CDR3 bases are TGCGCCAGCAGTGCCCCGGGACTAGGGGACGAGACCCAGTACTTC.

The chain is built from TRBV10-3 and TRBJ2-1; possibly TRBD2 for D (5 bases). The CDR3 runs 16 residues. V was trimmed by 0 bases and J by 5 bases, leaving 14 bases between them. Germline CDR1 is ENHRY and CDR2 is SYGVKD. The CDR3 loop is CAISESSLAPNNEQFF. The DNA of the CDR3 is TGTGCCATCAGTGAGTCGAGCCTAGCTCCTAACAATGAGCAGTTCTTC.

The chain joins TRBV4-2 to TRBJ1-3; D is unresolved. There are 17 residues in the CDR3. Per germline, CDR1 LGHNA and CDR2 YNFKEQ. Trimming removed 5 bases from V and 4 bases from J, with 21 bases in between. The CDR3 loop reads CASSGRRFWESGNTIYF. In DNA, the CDR3 is TGTGCCAGCAGCGGTAGGAGGTTCTGGGAATCCGGAAACACCATATATTTT.